Following are 8 T cell receptor beta chains from one sample sequenced in a study of CD8+ T cells in alopecia areata. Reverse transcription of extracted RNA yielded cDNA, which provided the sequencing template. Method: immunoSEQ multiplex PCR; TCRdb's copy keeps in-frame clones and lacks some. The sample includes 200,000 to 250,000 clones, about 53% of them seen just once. The input for sequencing was CD4+ T cells sorted from blood, taken at week 0. These receptor sequences come from a human donor with alopecia areata.

This chain joins TRBV12-5 and TRBJ2-7; D is unclear. V dropped 0 bases and J dropped 0 bases, with 9 bases sitting between them. The CDR3 has 15 amino acids. Germline V gene data show CDR1 as LGHNT and CDR2 as FRNRAP. The CDR3 DNA is TGTGCTAGTGGTTTGGTACAAGAGAGCTCCTACGAGCAGTACTTC. Its translation: CASGLVQESSYEQYF.

This clone was seen a handful of times. This rearrangement joins TRBV5-1 to TRBJ2-3, with D maybe TRBD1 (6 bases). Germline V lookup: CDR1 SGHRS, CDR2 YFSETQ. The V end was cut by 3 bases, the J end by 2 bases, with 16 bases between. The CDR3 spans 16 residues. In DNA form, the CDR3 reads TGCGCCAGCAGCTCCGACCGGGACACCCTCACAGATACGCAGTATTTT. It translates to CASSSDRDTLTDTQYF.

The chain combines TRBV11-1 with TRBJ2-2; TRBD1 is a possible D gene (6 bases). CDR1 and CDR2 from the germline V gene are SGHAT and FQDESV (reference sequence). The CDR3 contains 15 residues. V was cut by 5 bases and J by 1 base, with 11 bases left in between. Here the CDR3 DNA reads TGTGCCAGCAGCACGGGACACGTGAACACCGGGGAGCTGTTTTTT. Its translation: CASSTGHVNTGELFF.

Only a few counts were recorded for this clone. The chain recombines TRBV5-1 with TRBJ1-2, with D possibly being TRBD1 (6 bases). Germline values: CDR1 SGHRS, CDR2 YFSETQ. The CDR3 runs 12 residues. Trimming took 4 bases from V and 6 from J, leaving 10 bases between them. For the CDR3, the DNA is TGCGCCAGCAGCGATACAGGGCATGGCTACACCTTC. This sequence encodes CASSDTGHGYTF.

The V and J genes are TRBV10-3 and TRBJ2-7, with D uncertain. The ends were cut back, 3 bases at V and 5 bases at J, with 8 bases in the middle. The CDR3 has 12 amino acids. From germline, CDR1 is ENHRY and CDR2 SYGVKD. CDR3: CAISDGRHEQYF. CDR3 nucleotides: TGTGCCATCAGTGACGGTCGCCACGAGCAGTACTTC.

The sample holds a few counts of this clone. V gene TRBV7-9 combines with J gene TRBJ2-1; 11 bases match TRBD2. Looked up from germline, CDR1 is SEHNR and CDR2 is FQNEAQ (reference sequence). The CDR3 is 15 residues long. The V and J ends lost 4 bases and 3 bases, in that order; junction bases with no gene match: 2. In DNA form, the CDR3 reads TGTGCCAGCAGCTCGGGACTAGCGGACTACAATGAGCAGTTCTTC. Amino acids: CASSSGLADYNEQFF.

This chain joins TRBV4-1 and TRBJ2-7, with TRBD2 matching 7 bases. Germline CDR1 and CDR2: MGHRA and YSYEKL. This CDR3 has 15 amino acids. The ends lost 0 bases at V and 7 bases at J; junction bases unmatched: 9. CDR3 nucleotides: TGCGCCAGCAGCCAAGATCGGGCAGCGCGGGGGGAGCAGTACTTC. Translated, it gives CASSQDRAARGEQYF.

On this clone itself: The same CDR3 also results from other DNA sequences found in this sample. The chain combines TRBV6-5 with TRBJ1-1; D not certain. V lost 5 bases, J lost 1 base, and 2 bases lay in between. From germline, CDR1 is MNHEY and CDR2 SVGAGI. The CDR3 runs 11 residues. CDR3 in amino acids: CASSRNTEAFF. The CDR3 DNA sequence: TGTGCCAGCAGTCGGAACACTGAAGCTTTCTTT.